The clone carrying this T cell receptor beta chain was counted many times. Its cognate antigen is unknown. These data are taken from a study of T cells in Graves' hyperthyroidism and ophthalmopathy. Turning to the study itself: Upon initial diagnosis and before any treatment, peripheral blood was collected.

Findings and caveats of the study: In the analysis, a 13 V-J model separated ophthalmopathy from stable hyperthyroidism. In the blood, most expanded thyroid clonotypes above 0.001 appeared as well.

Amplified TCR beta CDR3 regions derived from RNA transcripts. Using the HTBI primer set, a first-round RT-PCR was run on the TCR CDR3. TCRdb fed the multiplex PCR reads into MiXCR, producing one record per CDR3 protein. The sample has about 560,000 distinct CDR3 sequences, over 15% seen once; the top ten hold around 19%. V was trimmed by 6 bases and J by 8 bases, leaving 13 bases between them. CDR1 LGHNT and CDR2 FRNRAP come from the germline V gene. This CDR3 has 13 residues. This TCR derives from a woman aged 18-30 years with Graves' hyperthyroidism. The sequencing input was blood. J is TRBJ1-4 and V is TRBV12-5, with a weak D call TRBD1 (6 bases). The CDR3 loop is CASGPQGPEKLFF. CDR3 nucleotide sequence: TGTGCTAGTGGGCCACAGGGCCCCGAAAAACTGTTTTTT.